The 19 T cell receptor beta chains reported below all come from one sample, sequenced in a study of PD-1 blockade in classical Hodgkin lymphoma. Every single patient, without exception, relapsed after autologous stem cell transplantation, and brentuximab vedotin exposure varied. Here immunoSEQ multiplex PCR was the method, and the copy in TCRdb shows in-frame clones only, minus some. The sample consists of about 30,000 clones, about two thirds of them appearing once. The sequencing used peripheral blood mononuclear cells (PBMCs), collected before the second cycle of nivolumab. All receptors derive from a human donor with classical Hodgkin lymphoma.

This chain connects TRBV4-3 to TRBJ1-1; D is unclear. Germline loops: CDR1 LGHNA, CDR2 YSLEER. The V end was cut by 0 bases, the J end by 6 bases, with 17 bases between. This CDR3 region has 16 residues. The CDR3 DNA sequence: TGCGCCAGCAGCCAAGACTATGGGCTTCACGGGGCTGAAGCTTTCTTT. It is translated as CASSQDYGLHGAEAFF.

The chain recombines TRBV6-5 with TRBJ2-1; D ambiguous. V was clipped by 6 bases and J by 7 bases, with 13 bases between them. Looked up from germline, CDR1 is MNHEY and CDR2 is SVGAGI. This CDR3 has 13 amino acids. The CDR3: CASSRLVPNEQFF. In nucleotides, the CDR3 is TGTGCCAGCAGCCGTCTAGTCCCAAATGAGCAGTTCTTC.

The sample holds a few counts of this clone. The rearrangement uses TRBV19 and TRBJ1-5; D uncertain. Germline CDR1 LNHDA, CDR2 SQIVND (reference sequence). With 5 bases removed from V and 0 bases from J, the gap between germline ends came to 11 bases. This CDR3 spans 15 amino acids. CDR3 DNA: TGTGCCAGTAGTCTGATGATCTATAGCAATCAGCCCCAGCATTTT. This translates into CASSLMIYSNQPQHF. The entire variable domain, with the rest obtained from reference TRBV19 and TRBJ1-5, is as follows: DGGITQSPKYLFRKEGQNVTLSCEQNLNHDAMYWYRQDPGQGLRLIYYSQIVNDFQKGDIAEGYSVSREKKESFPLTVTSAQKNPTAFYLCASSLMIYSNQPQHFGDGTRLSIL.

In this sample, this clone turned up once. V and J are TRBV7-9 and TRBJ2-1; 9 bases map to TRBD1. Germline CDR1 SEHNR, CDR2 FQNEAQ (reference sequence). Germline trimming cut 7 bases from V and 4 bases from J; bases unmatched to any gene: 11. This CDR3 spans 16 amino acids. This CDR3 reads CASISSTGTGYNEQFF. As DNA, the CDR3 is TGTGCCAGCATCTCATCGACCGGGACAGGGTACAATGAGCAGTTCTTC.

For the CDR3, the DNA is TGTGCCAGCAGTTACACTTCAACAGGGCTGTCACCCCTCCACTTT. This gives the protein CASSYTSTGLSPLHF. The chain combines TRBV6-5 with TRBJ1-6, with a possible D match to TRBD1 (6 bases). The CDR3 runs 15 residues. Looked up from germline, CDR1 is MNHEY and CDR2 is SVGAGI. Deletions cut 2 bases from V and 10 bases from J, with 15 bases between.

CDR3 DNA sequence: TGCGCCAGCAGCCAAGATCTAGCGCAGCGAGTAGAGACCCAGTACTTC. This translates into CASSQDLAQRVETQYF. The rearrangement links TRBV4-3 to TRBJ2-5; TRBD2 is a possible D gene (6 bases). Per germline, CDR1 LGHNA and CDR2 YSLEER. This CDR3 is 16 amino acids long. Trimming removed 0 bases at V and 4 bases at J, with 15 bases between.

As DNA, the CDR3 is TGTGCCAGCAGTCAGAGACCGACAGGGACGAACACCGGGGAGCTGTTTTTT. Translation gives CASSQRPTGTNTGELFF. J is TRBJ2-2 and V is TRBV7-2; the match to TRBD1 covers 7 bases. Losses at the gene ends were 6 bases for V and 0 bases for J; bases not matched to a gene: 10. CDR1 is SGHTA, CDR2 FQGNSA, per germline. This CDR3 contains 17 residues.

Details on this clone: A single base is all that separates this from a far larger clone, so a read error is likely. The sample contains more than one DNA sequence encoding this CDR3. The rearrangement uses TRBV5-1 and TRBJ1-1; the D gene is possibly TRBD1 (5 bases). The CDR3 loop spans 12 amino acids. Germline V lookup: CDR1 SGHRS, CDR2 YFSETQ. With 2 bases removed from V and 4 bases from J, the gap between germline ends came to 6 bases. The chain's CDR3 is CASSLRGTEAFF. The CDR3 DNA sequence: TGCGCCAGCAGCTTAAGGGGCACTGAAGCTTTCTTT.

The chain has TRBV27 and TRBJ2-7, with no clear D. This CDR3 region has 10 residues. Germline V CDR1 and CDR2: MNHEY, SMNVEV (reference sequence). V was shortened by 6 bases and J by 4 bases, with 4 bases between the two germline ends. The CDR3 DNA is TGTGCCAGCAGCCTTTACGAGCAGTACTTC. This sequence encodes CASSLYEQYF.

This clone was detected a few times. This sequence joins TRBV7-2 and TRBJ2-7; D uncertain. Germline-derived CDR1 and CDR2 are SGHTA and FQGNSA. The CDR3 has 12 residues. V lost 5 bases to trimming and J lost 1 base, with 6 bases between them. The CDR3, as DNA: TGTGCCAGCAGCGTAGGTTCCTACGAGCAGTACTTC. The encoded protein is CASSVGSYEQYF.

This clone was found a few times. The rearrangement links TRBV19 to TRBJ2-6, with D possibly matching TRBD2 (6 bases). V lost 2 bases and J lost 2, with 19 bases in between. Germline lookup yields CDR1 LNHDA and CDR2 SQIVND (reference sequence). This CDR3 region has 19 residues. CDR3 sequence (DNA): TGTGCCAGTAGTATAACGGTCTTAGGGAGGACAACTGGGGCCAACGTCCTGACTTTC. It translates to CASSITVLGRTTGANVLTF.

The chain employs TRBV28 and TRBJ2-7; possible D gene TRBD1, 6 bases. Germline V gene lookup returns CDR1 MDHEN and CDR2 SYDVKM. Trimming took 2 bases from V and 6 from J, leaving 14 bases between them. The CDR3 is 14 residues long. CDR3 sequence reads: CASSLQGMFGEQYF. DNA for the CDR3: TGTGCCAGCAGTTTACAGGGGATGTTCGGCGAGCAGTACTTC.

The chain is built from TRBV10-2 and TRBJ2-5; D unresolved. The CDR3 extends over 11 amino acids. Deletions cut 5 bases from V and 2 bases from J, with 3 bases between. In germline, CDR1 is WSHSY, CDR2 SAAADI. CDR3 coding DNA: TGCGCCAGCAGTTTACAAGAGACCCAGTACTTC. It yields the protein CASSLQETQYF.

The gene calls are TRBV5-1 and TRBJ1-1, with 9 bases fitting TRBD1. Trimming at V came to 6 bases and at J to 0 bases, leaving 3 bases not matched to a gene. Germline CDR1 reads SGHRS; CDR2 reads YFSETQ. The CDR3 loop spans 14 amino acids. This CDR3 reads CASTDRGMNTEAFF. As DNA, the CDR3 is TGCGCCAGCACAGACAGGGGGATGAACACTGAAGCTTTCTTT.

This chain links TRBV21-1 with TRBJ1-1. TRBV21-1 is described as a pseudogene. This CDR3 has 15 residues. The CDR3 loop reads CASLKRARKNTEAFF. The DNA of the CDR3 is TGTGCCAGCCTTAAAAGGGCTCGGAAGAACACTGAAGCTTTCTTT.

This clone was seen only a few times. In nucleotides, the CDR3 is TGTGCCAGCAGTCCCTTGGACAGGTCCTCCACAGATACGCAGTATTTT. Translating gives CASSPLDRSSTDTQYF. The chain combines TRBV28 with TRBJ2-3; 7 bases align to TRBD1. Germline V gene data show CDR1 as MDHEN and CDR2 as SYDVKM. The CDR3 runs 16 residues. Germline trimming cut 5 bases from V and 2 bases from J; bases unmatched to any gene: 10. Drawing the rest from reference TRBV28 and TRBJ2-3, the complete variable domain is DVKVTQSSRYLVKRTGEKVFLECVQDMDHENMFWYRQDPGLGLRLIYFSYDVKMKEKGDIPEGYSVSREKKERFSLILESASTNQTSMYLCASSPLDRSSTDTQYFGPGTRLTVL.

V is TRBV5-5 and J is TRBJ2-5; D is uncertain. Germline CDR1 is SGHKS and CDR2 is YYEKEE (reference sequence). The CDR3 is 11 amino acids. Trimming took 1 base from V and 3 from J, leaving 1 base between them. The CDR3 loop is CASSLKETQYF. CDR3 nucleotides: TGTGCCAGCAGCTTGAAAGAGACCCAGTACTTC. The full variable domain, rest sourced from reference TRBV5-5 and TRBJ2-5, is DAGVTQSPTHLIKTRGQQVTLRCSPISGHKSVSWYQQVLGQGPQFIFQYYEKEERGRGNFPDRFSARQFPNYSSELNVNALLLGDSALYLCASSLKETQYFGPGTRLLVL.

The rearrangement joins TRBV7-9 to TRBJ2-3; a possible D gene is TRBD2 (5 bases). The CDR3 runs to 16 residues. Trimming removed 5 bases from V and 2 bases from J, with 17 bases in between. Germline-derived CDR1 and CDR2 are SEHNR and FQNEAQ (reference sequence). CDR3 DNA sequence: TGTGCCAGCAGCCCCCTACGGGGTTCATACACAGATACGCAGTATTTT. The encoded protein is CASSPLRGSYTDTQYF. The variable domain in full, with the rest retrieved from reference TRBV7-9 and TRBJ2-3, is DTGVSQNPRHKITKRGQNVTFRCDPISEHNRLYWYRQTLGQGPEFLTYFQNEAQLEKSRLLSDRFSAERPKGSFSTLEIQRTEQGDSAMYLCASSPLRGSYTDTQYFGPGTRLTVL.

This clone rates as medium-sized (0.01 to 0.1%). The V call is TRBV7-9, the J call TRBJ1-2; D uncertain. This CDR3 spans 14 amino acids. Trimming removed 5 bases from V and 5 bases from J, with 15 bases in between. The germline V gene encodes CDR1 SEHNR and CDR2 FQNEAQ (reference sequence). CDR3 nucleotide sequence: TGTGCCAGCAGCCCAATCAGGACGGATTATGGCTACACCTTC. It encodes CASSPIRTDYGYTF.